A selection of T cell receptor beta chains follows, all from one sample in a study of blood T cell repertoires in COVID-19. Some clones are missing from TCRdb's copy, which holds only in-frame ones; the method was immunoSEQ multiplex PCR. Of about 260,000 clones listed, roughly 87% are singletons. Specimen: peripheral blood. These receptors all come from a human donor in a cohort sampled during active COVID-19. Both conserved end residues are part of each CDR3. Fields, in order: J gene, V gene, D gene, clone size, CDR3 protein, CDR3 DNA. D genes are given only for firm matches. Clone size, where shown, is once, few, many, or a class for clones that have expanded.

j_call: TRBJ2-1; v_call: TRBV30; d_call: TRBD2; clone_size: once; cdr3_aa: CAWSRLAGRNEQFF; cdr3_nt: TGTGCCTGGAGTCGGCTAGCGGGAAGGAATGAGCAGTTCTTC
j_call: TRBJ1-1; v_call: TRBV12-3/TRBV12-4; d_call: -; clone_size: -; cdr3_aa: CASSPLTGTEAFF; cdr3_nt: TGTGCCAGCAGTCCACTCACAGGGACTGAAGCTTTCTTT
j_call: TRBJ2-1; v_call: TRBV19; d_call: TRBD2; clone_size: -; cdr3_aa: CASSIAGVTYNEQFF; cdr3_nt: TGTGCCAGTAGTATTGCGGGGGTAACCTACAATGAGCAGTTCTTC
j_call: TRBJ2-7; v_call: TRBV5-1; d_call: TRBD2; clone_size: -; cdr3_aa: CASSPLAGGMYEQYF; cdr3_nt: TGCGCCAGCAGCCCCCTAGCGGGAGGGATGTACGAGCAGTACTTC
j_call: TRBJ2-1; v_call: TRBV19; d_call: TRBD2; clone_size: -; cdr3_aa: CASSMTSGPYNEQFF; cdr3_nt: TGTGCCAGTAGTATGACTAGCGGACCCTACAATGAGCAGTTCTTC
j_call: TRBJ2-7; v_call: TRBV7-9; d_call: -; clone_size: -; cdr3_aa: CASSPRTGTYEQYF; cdr3_nt: TGTGCCAGCAGCCCCCGGACGGGGACCTACGAGCAGTACTTC
j_call: TRBJ1-5; v_call: TRBV18; d_call: -; clone_size: -; cdr3_aa: CASSPGSNQPQHF; cdr3_nt: TGTGCCAGCTCACCCGGTAGCAATCAGCCCCAGCATTTT
j_call: TRBJ1-2; v_call: TRBV5-1; d_call: TRBD1; clone_size: -; cdr3_aa: CASTRTGSGLNYGYTF; cdr3_nt: TGCGCCAGCACTCGGACAGGGTCAGGGCTTAACTATGGCTACACCTTC
j_call: TRBJ1-4; v_call: TRBV5-1; d_call: -; clone_size: -; cdr3_aa: CASSLNSLANEKLFF; cdr3_nt: TGCGCCAGCAGCTTGAACAGCCTTGCTAATGAAAAACTGTTTTTT
j_call: TRBJ1-2; v_call: TRBV18; d_call: -; clone_size: -; cdr3_aa: CASSQRDNWGSGYTF; cdr3_nt: TGTGCCAGCTCACAACGGGACAATTGGGGCTCTGGCTACACCTTC
j_call: TRBJ2-1; v_call: TRBV6-1; d_call: -; clone_size: -; cdr3_aa: CASSEYSNEQFF; cdr3_nt: TGTGCCAGCAGTGAATATTCCAATGAGCAGTTCTTC